These 13 T cell receptor beta chains share one sample of origin, sequenced in a study of PD-L1 blockade in urothelial cancer. Assay: immunoSEQ multiplex PCR; the TCRdb copy retains only in-frame clones and omits some. The data hold about 24,000 clones, with approximately 84% observed a single time. Sequencing was performed on PBMCs, taken around atezolizumab (anti-PD-L1) treatment. The receptors derive from a man in his 70s with urothelial cancer.

This chain's CDR3 is CSALTDTQYF. The CDR3 nucleotides read TGCAGTGCCCTGACAGATACGCAGTATTTT. The chain uses TRBV20-1 and TRBJ2-3; D is unresolved. This CDR3 spans 10 amino acids. In germline, CDR1 is DFQATT, CDR2 SNEGSKA (reference sequence). Trimming removed 6 bases at V and 3 bases at J, with 4 bases between.

This clone is a singleton in its sample. The V call is TRBV18, the J call TRBJ1-5; TRBD1 matches at 7 bases. The CDR3 sequence is 15 residues long. Unmatched junction bases numbered 9, after V lost 6 bases and J lost 4 bases. Per germline, CDR1 KGHSH and CDR2 LQKENI. The CDR3, as DNA: TGTGCCAGCTCCCCCGGGACAGCGGAGAATCAGCCCCAGCATTTT. It specifies CASSPGTAENQPQHF.

The chain recombines TRBV2 with TRBJ2-2; 7 nucleotides agree with TRBD2. Germline V gives CDR1 SNHLY, CDR2 FYNNEI. The CDR3 contains 13 residues. J was trimmed by 5 bases and V by 3 bases; bases with no gene match: 0. CDR3 sequence: CASSEGGTGELFF. CDR3 sequence (DNA): TGTGCCAGCAGTGAGGGAGGGACCGGGGAGCTGTTTTTT.

The gene calls are TRBV5-1 and TRBJ2-1; 7 bases align to TRBD2. The germline CDR1 and CDR2 sequences are SGHRS and YFSETQ. This CDR3 comprises 15 residues. Losses at the gene ends were 5 bases for V and 6 bases for J; bases not matched to a gene: 11. CDR3 sequence (DNA): TGCGCCAGCAGTGCGGGGGTAGCGGACGCCAATGAGCAGTTCTTC. This encodes CASSAGVADANEQFF.

The genes are TRBV5-1 and TRBJ2-5; 7 bases agree with TRBD2. This CDR3 is built from 14 residues. CDR1 SGHRS and CDR2 YFSETQ come from the germline V gene. Trimming removed 4 bases from V and 2 bases from J; junction bases left unmatched: 5. The CDR3 DNA follows: TGCGCCAGCAGCCTCCAGGGAGGGCAAGAGACCCAGTACTTC. Residues: CASSLQGGQETQYF. The variable domain in full, with the rest retrieved from reference TRBV5-1 and TRBJ2-5, is KAGVTQTPRYLIKTRGQQVTLSCSPISGHRSVSWYQQTPGQGLQFLFEYFSETQRNKGNFPGRFSGRQFSNSRSEMNVSTLELGDSALYLCASSLQGGQETQYFGPGTRLLVL.

This chain connects TRBV28 to TRBJ2-1; 7 bases match TRBD1. The CDR3 is 18 amino acids. Trimming took 6 bases from V and 0 from J; bases not matched to a gene: 14. CDR1 MDHEN and CDR2 SYDVKM come from the germline V gene. CDR3 DNA sequence: TGTGCCAGCAGCCCAACCCCGGGACAGACGAGCTCCTACAATGAGCAGTTCTTC. It encodes CASSPTPGQTSSYNEQFF.

The J gene is TRBJ1-2, the V gene TRBV9, with 10 nucleotides matching TRBD1. CDR3 size: 15 residues. Trimming cost V 0 bases and J 4 bases; bases outside gene matches: 3. Germline V gives CDR1 SGDLS, CDR2 YYNGEE. CDR3 loop: CASSVGQGAAYGYTF. The CDR3 DNA sequence: TGTGCCAGCAGCGTAGGACAGGGGGCTGCCTATGGCTACACCTTC. Looking up the rest from reference TRBV9 and TRBJ1-2 gives the full variable domain: DSGVTQTPKHLITATGQRVTLRCSPRSGDLSVYWYQQSLDQGLQFLIQYYNGEERAKGNILERFSAQQFPDLHSELNLSSLELGDSALYFCASSVGQGAAYGYTFGSGTRLTVV.

This clone was counted between two and nine times. This chain joins TRBV6-6 and TRBJ2-2, with D possibly matching TRBD1 (5 bases). The CDR3 loop spans 14 amino acids. V lost 6 bases and J lost 2, with 10 bases in between. Germline lookup yields CDR1 MNHNY and CDR2 SVGAGI (reference sequence). The CDR3, as DNA: TGTGCCAGCAGACCTGACAGTAACACCGGGGAGCTGTTTTTT. This encodes CASRPDSNTGELFF.

The chain recombines TRBV7-6 with TRBJ2-7; maybe TRBD1 (6 bases). V was clipped by 0 bases and J by 4 bases, with 22 bases between them. Germline assignment: CDR1 SGHVS and CDR2 FNYEAQ. The CDR3 has 18 residues. The DNA for the CDR3 is TGTGCCAGCAGCTTAGCTCCTCCTTCCGGGACACTCACTTACGAGCAGTACTTC. Amino acids: CASSLAPPSGTLTYEQYF.

V gene TRBV5-1 combines with J gene TRBJ2-7; 11 positions agree with TRBD1. J was trimmed by 1 base and V by 4 bases; bases with no gene match: 4. The CDR3 is 15 amino acids. CDR1 and CDR2 from the germline V gene are SGHRS and YFSETQ. CDR3 protein: CASSPGTGGSYEQYF. For the CDR3, the DNA is TGCGCCAGCAGCCCTGGGACAGGGGGTTCCTACGAGCAGTACTTC.

V usage is TRBV15 and J usage is TRBJ2-5; no firm D call. The germline gives CDR1 LNHNV, CDR2 YYDKDF (reference sequence). CDR3 length: 12 residues. The V end was cut by 2 bases, the J end by 2 bases, with 3 bases between. The CDR3 loop reads CATSRSQETQYF. Here the CDR3 DNA reads TGTGCCACCAGCAGATCGCAAGAGACCCAGTACTTC.

The chain has TRBV4-1 and TRBJ1-4; unclear D gene. The germline V gene has CDR1 MGHRA and CDR2 YSYEKL. This CDR3 is built from 19 residues. V lost 4 bases, J lost 3 bases, and 24 bases lay in between. The CDR3 loop reads CASSPEHILRVAANEKLFF. The CDR3 coding sequence is TGCGCCAGCAGCCCAGAACATATTTTACGGGTTGCAGCTAATGAAAAACTGTTTTTT.

V gene TRBV28 combines with J gene TRBJ2-3; tentatively, D is TRBD1 (6 bases). The CDR3 covers 15 residues. CDR1 and CDR2 from the germline V gene are MDHEN and SYDVKM. With 6 bases removed from V and 9 bases from J, the gap between germline ends came to 22 bases. The CDR3 here is CASSTSGATFPTQYF. The CDR3 bases are TGTGCCAGCAGCACATCAGGGGCTACCTTCCCCACGCAGTATTTT.